This T cell receptor (beta chain) derives from a study of response to subunit inactivated influenza vaccine. On this clonotype: Its antigen is as yet unknown.

Points from the study as a whole: Each seasonal flu vaccination may recruit only limited new T cells, authors suggested.

TCRdb re-analysed the RT-PCR reads in MiXCR, keeping a single row per CDR3 protein. Here the sample spans approximately 530,000 distinct CDR3 sequences, roughly 7.9% being singletons. The V and J ends lost 0 bases and 3 bases, in that order; junction bases with no gene match: 8. This CDR3 is 17 amino acids long. The germline gives CDR1 SGDLS, CDR2 YYNGEE. V gene TRBV9 combines with J gene TRBJ2-5; 10 positions match TRBD2. This sequence was found in a man between 50 and 69 years old who received an inactivated influenza vaccine. Sequencing was performed on PBMCs from blood, taken less than 30 months after vaccination. The CDR3 sequence is CASSVAEGLAAEETQYF. The CDR3 bases are TGTGCCAGCAGCGTAGCGGAAGGACTAGCGGCTGAAGAGACCCAGTACTTC. Supplemented by reference TRBV9 and TRBJ2-5, the full variable domain reads DSGVTQTPKHLITATGQRVTLRCSPRSGDLSVYWYQQSLDQGLQFLIQYYNGEERAKGNILERFSAQQFPDLHSELNLSSLELGDSALYFCASSVAEGLAAEETQYFGPGTRLLVL.